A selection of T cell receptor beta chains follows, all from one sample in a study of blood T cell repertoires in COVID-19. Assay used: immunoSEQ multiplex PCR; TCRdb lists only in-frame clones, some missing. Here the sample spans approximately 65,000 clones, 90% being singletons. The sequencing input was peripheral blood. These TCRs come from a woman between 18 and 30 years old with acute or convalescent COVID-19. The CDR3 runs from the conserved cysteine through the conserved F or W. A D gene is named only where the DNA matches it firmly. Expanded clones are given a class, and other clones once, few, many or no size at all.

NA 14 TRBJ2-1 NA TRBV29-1 CSLITNREPEGQFF TGCAGTTTGATCACCAACCGGGAACCGGAGGGGCAGTTCTTC
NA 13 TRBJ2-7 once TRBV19 CASSVRDNYEQYF TGTGCCAGTAGTGTCCGGGACAACTACGAGCAGTACTTC
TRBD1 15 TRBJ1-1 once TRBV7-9 CASSLGTGVNTEAFF TGTGCCAGCAGCCTAGGAACAGGGGTGAACACTGAAGCTTTCTTT
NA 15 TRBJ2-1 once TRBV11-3 CASSPGTRSPHEQFF TGTGCCAGTAGCCCCGGGACTCGTTCGCCCCATGAGCAGTTCTTC
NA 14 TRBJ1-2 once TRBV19 CASRLSQANYGYTF TGTGCCAGTAGACTTTCACAGGCGAACTATGGCTACACCTTC
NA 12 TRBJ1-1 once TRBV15 CATSRDQAFAFF TGTGCCACCAGCAGAGATCAGGCGTTCGCTTTCTTT
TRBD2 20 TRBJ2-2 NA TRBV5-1 CASSSNVTSGGRQWTGELFF TGCGCCAGCAGCTCGAACGTAACTAGCGGGGGACGCCAGTGGACCGGGGAGCTGTTTTTT
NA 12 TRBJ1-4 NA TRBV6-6 CASREENEKLFF TGTGCCAGCAGGGAGGAAAATGAAAAACTGTTTTTT
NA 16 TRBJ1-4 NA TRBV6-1 CASSEAVGGGNEKLFF TGTGCCAGCAGTGAAGCGGTAGGGGGTGGTAATGAAAAACTGTTTTTT
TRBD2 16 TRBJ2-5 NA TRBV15 CATSINGLAGGETQYF TGTGCCACCAGCATAAATGGACTAGCGGGAGGGGAGACCCAGTACTTC
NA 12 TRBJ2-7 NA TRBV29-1 CSVRDSSYEQYF TGCAGCGTTCGGGACTCCTCCTACGAGCAGTACTTC
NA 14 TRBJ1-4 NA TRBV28 CASSRQPTNEKLFF TGTGCCAGCAGTCGACAGCCAACTAATGAAAAACTGTTTTTT
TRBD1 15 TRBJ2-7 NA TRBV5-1 CASSSRTGGTYEQYF TGCGCCAGCAGTTCCAGGACAGGGGGCACCTACGAGCAGTACTTC
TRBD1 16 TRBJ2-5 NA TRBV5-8 CASSPGGTGGPETQYF TGTGCCAGCAGCCCCGGCGGTACAGGGGGCCCAGAGACCCAGTACTTC
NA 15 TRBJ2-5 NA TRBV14 CASSHRGRVGETQYF TGTGCCAGCAGCCACAGGGGACGGGTAGGAGAGACCCAGTACTTC
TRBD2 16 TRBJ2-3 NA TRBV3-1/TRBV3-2 CASSQLRGGGTDTQYF TGTGCCAGCAGCCAACTCCGGGGGGGCGGCACAGATACGCAGTATTTT
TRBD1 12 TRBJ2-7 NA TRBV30 CAYGDSSYEQYF TGTGCCTACGGGGACAGTTCCTACGAGCAGTACTTC
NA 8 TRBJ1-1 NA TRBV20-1 CSAREDLF TGCAGTGCTAGGGAGGATCTCTTT
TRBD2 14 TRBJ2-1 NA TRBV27 CASSTGTWREEQFF TGTGCCAGCAGTACGGGGACGTGGCGGGAGGAGCAGTTCTTC
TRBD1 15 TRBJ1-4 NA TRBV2 CASSDRDSQNEKLFF TGTGCCAGCAGTGACCGGGACAGTCAGAATGAAAAACTGTTTTTT
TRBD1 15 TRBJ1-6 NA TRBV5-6 CASSFGQGTISPLHF TGTGCCAGCAGCTTCGGACAGGGCACAATTTCACCCCTCCACTTT
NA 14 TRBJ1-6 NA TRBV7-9 CASSSGGPRSPLHF TGTGCCAGCAGCAGTGGCGGTCCTAGATCACCCCTCCACTTT
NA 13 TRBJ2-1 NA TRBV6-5 CASSYGPHNEQFF TGTGCCAGCAGTTACGGCCCCCACAATGAGCAGTTCTTC
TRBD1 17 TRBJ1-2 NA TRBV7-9 CASIPGQGDFGYYGYTF TGTGCCAGCATCCCGGGACAGGGGGATTTTGGGTACTATGGCTACACCTTC
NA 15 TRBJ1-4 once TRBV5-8 CASSSYRAKDEKLFF TGTGCCAGCAGCTCCTACAGGGCTAAAGATGAAAAACTGTTTTTT
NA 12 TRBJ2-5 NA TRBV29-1 CSVAEEVETQYF TGCAGCGTCGCCGAGGAGGTGGAGACCCAGTACTTC
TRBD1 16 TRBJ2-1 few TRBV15 CATSTGTGSSYNEQFF TGTGCCACCAGCACTGGGACAGGGAGCTCCTACAATGAGCAGTTCTTC
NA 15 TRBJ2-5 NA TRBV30 CAWSVLGGGTETQYF TGTGCCTGGAGTGTACTGGGGGGAGGTACAGAGACCCAGTACTTC
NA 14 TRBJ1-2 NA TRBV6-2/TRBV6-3 CASSYSGQTYGYTF TGTGCCAGCAGTTACTCTGGGCAGACCTATGGCTACACCTTC
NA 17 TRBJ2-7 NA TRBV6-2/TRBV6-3 CASSYSDRGHAAYEQYF TGTGCCAGCAGTTACTCCGACCGCGGACATGCGGCCTACGAGCAGTACTTC
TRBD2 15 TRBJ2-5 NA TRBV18 CASSPFSAGGETQYF TGTGCCAGCTCACCATTCTCTGCGGGGGGTGAGACCCAGTACTTC
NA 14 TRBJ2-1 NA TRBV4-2 CASSQDTVNNEQFF TGTGCCAGCAGCCAAGACACGGTTAACAATGAGCAGTTCTTC
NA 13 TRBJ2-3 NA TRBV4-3 CASSQDSGDTQYF TGCGCCAGCAGCCAAGATTCAGGAGATACGCAGTATTTT
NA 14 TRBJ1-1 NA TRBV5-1 CASSFDGGRTEAFF TGCGCCAGCAGCTTTGACGGGGGACGCACTGAAGCTTTCTTT